This T cell receptor beta chain was observed in a study of blood T cell repertoires in COVID-19. Trimming removed 4 bases at V and 0 bases at J, with 4 bases between. The CDR3 spans 13 residues. In germline, CDR1 is SGHNT, CDR2 YYREEE (reference sequence). The table came from immunoSEQ multiplex PCR; TCRdb's copy has only in-frame clones and leaves some out. The repertoire holds fewer than 450,000 clones, with over 70% as singletons. The rearrangement joins TRBV5-4 to TRBJ2-2; unclear D gene. The sequenced sample consisted of peripheral blood. This TCR was recovered from a woman aged 45-65 years with COVID-19, enrolled during active disease. Here the CDR3 reads CASSPSNTGELFF. CDR3 sequence (DNA): TGTGCCAGCAGCCCCTCGAACACCGGGGAGCTGTTTTTT. Complete variable domain (other parts from reference TRBV5-4 and TRBJ2-2): ETGVTQSPTHLIKTRGQQVTLRCSSQSGHNTVSWYQQALGQGPQFIFQYYREEENGRGNFPPRFSGLQFPNYSSELNVNALELDDSALYLCASSPSNTGELFFGEGSRLTVL.